These T cell receptor beta chains were read from a single sample in a study of blood T cell repertoires in COVID-19. Produced via immunoSEQ multiplex PCR; TCRdb's table is partial and in-frame only. Here the sample spans about 54,000 clones, approximately 91% being singletons. What was sequenced was peripheral blood. The receptor set was obtained from a woman aged 60-70 years with active or convalescent COVID-19. Each CDR3 is given with its conserved first and last residue. The order of the fields is D gene, clone size, J gene, V gene, CDR3 DNA, CDR3 protein. A D gene is named only where the DNA matches it firmly. Some rows mark clone size as missing; the rest say once, few, many or name a class of expanded clone.

- | medium-sized | TRBJ1-6 | TRBV7-2 | TGTGCCAGCAGCCCCGCGACAGGCTCTAATAATTCACCCCTCCACTTT | CASSPATGSNNSPLHF
- | - | TRBJ2-5 | TRBV19 | TGTGCCAGTAGTATCGGGTTGGGGGGTCAAGAGACCCAGTACTTC | CASSIGLGGQETQYF
- | - | TRBJ2-7 | TRBV18 | TGTGCCAGCTCCCCCGTGGGGGGTCTCTACGAGCAGTACTTC | CASSPVGGLYEQYF
- | few | TRBJ1-6 | TRBV11-2 | TGTGCCAGCTGGCGGAGCGGCAATTCACCCCTCCACTTT | CASWRSGNSPLHF
- | - | TRBJ1-2 | TRBV3-1/TRBV3-2 | TGTGCCAGCAGCGAACAGGTTTACGGTGGCTACACCTTC | CASSEQVYGGYTF
- | once | TRBJ1-4 | TRBV28 | TGTGCCAGCAGGTCCGCTAATGAAAAACTGTTTTTT | CASRSANEKLFF
TRBD2 | few | TRBJ2-2 | TRBV7-6 | TGTGCCAGCAGCTTTCAGACTAGCGGGGCTACCGGGGAGCTGTTTTTT | CASSFQTSGATGELFF
- | - | TRBJ1-5 | TRBV5-1 | TGCGCCAGCAGCTTGGGAGGGTCGGGCAATCAGCCCCAGCATTTT | CASSLGGSGNQPQHF
- | - | TRBJ1-5 | TRBV3-1/TRBV3-2 | TGTGCCAGCAGCCACTTAAATCAGCCCCAGCATTTT | CASSHLNQPQHF
- | - | TRBJ2-2 | TRBV5-6 | TGTGCCAGCAGCCCCGGGGTGACCGGGGAGCTGTTTTTT | CASSPGVTGELFF
- | - | TRBJ2-5 | TRBV6-5 | TGTGCCACCCGGACTACCCAAGAGACCCAGTACTTC | CATRTTQETQYF